This TCR beta chain was sequenced during a study of T cell responses to AZD1222 COVID-19 vaccine. Findings and limits, study-wide: Vaccination with two AZD1222 doses was followed by a rise in Spike-specific TCR breadth and depth. Researchers took repertoire samples only after the peak T cell response had come. Clonal diversity was possibly underestimated; the donors were predominantly white British and more often female.

Only in-frame clones appear in the TCRdb table, and some are missing; sequencing was by immunoSEQ multiplex PCR. The sample comprises approximately 80,000 clones, 90% of which are singletons, and about 3.5% rests with the top ten. The analysis combined second doses at about 4 or about 12 weeks. CDR1 is KGHSH, CDR2 LQKENI, per germline. This CDR3 is built from 17 residues. Trimming removed 3 bases from V and 6 bases from J, with 23 bases in between. About this clone itself: Its target is unknown.

The chain is built from TRBV18 and TRBJ1-1; perhaps TRBD1 as D (6 bases). Material: peripheral blood, obtained 28 days after the second AZD1222 dose. The TCR sequence derives from an adult who received the AZD1222 COVID-19 vaccine. The CDR3: CASSPETGGSYSAEAFF. In nucleotides, the CDR3 is TGTGCCAGCTCACCGGAGACAGGAGGATCTTATAGCGCTGAAGCTTTCTTT. The whole variable domain, filled in from reference TRBV18 and TRBJ1-1, reads NAGVMQNPRHLVRRRGQEARLRCSPMKGHSHVYWYRQLPEEGLKFMVYLQKENIIDESGMPKERFSAEFPKEGPSILRIQQVVRGDSAAYFCASSPETGGSYSAEAFFGQGTRLTVV.